The rows below give T cell receptor beta chains drawn from one sample of a study of blood T cell repertoires in COVID-19. The assay was immunoSEQ multiplex PCR, and TCRdb's table has in-frame clones only and misses some. The table shows 100,000 to 150,000 clones, with around 86% occurring only once. The sequencing sample was made of peripheral blood. The receptors derive from a woman at least 80 years old with acute or convalescent COVID-19. CDR3s include the opening cysteine and the closing phenylalanine or tryptophan. A D gene is named only where the DNA matches it firmly. Size is omitted from some rows. Given values are once, few, many or a class for expanded clones.

clone_size | d_call | j_call | cdr3_length | v_call | cdr3_nt | cdr3_aa
. | TRBD1 | TRBJ1-2 | 14 | TRBV5-1 | TGCGCCAGCAGCTTGACAGGGGGCAAAGGAGGCTACACCTTC | CASSLTGGKGGYTF
. | TRBD1 | TRBJ1-1 | 16 | TRBV5-1 | TGCGCCAGCAGCGGGTGGGACAGCCGCTTGAACACTGAAGCTTTCTTT | CASSGWDSRLNTEAFF
. | . | TRBJ1-5 | 13 | TRBV27 | TGTGCCAGCAGTTTTAGTAGCAATCAGCCCCAGCATTTT | CASSFSSNQPQHF
. | . | TRBJ1-2 | 14 | TRBV28 | TGTGCCAGCAGTCCCCGGGGAGGTAGCTATGGCTACACCTTC | CASSPRGGSYGYTF
. | . | TRBJ2-4 | 16 | TRBV11-2 | TGTGCCAGCAGCTTAGATAACAGGGTATCCAAAAACATTCAGTACTTC | CASSLDNRVSKNIQYF
once | . | TRBJ2-1 | 15 | TRBV5-1 | TGCGCCAGCAGCTTCGGAGGGGGGGACTACAATGAGCAGTTCTTC | CASSFGGGDYNEQFF
. | TRBD2 | TRBJ2-1 | 15 | TRBV7-9 | TGTGCCAGCAGCTTAAGAGCGGGGGCATACAATGAGCAGTTCTTC | CASSLRAGAYNEQFF
. | . | TRBJ1-4 | 11 | TRBV21-1 | TGTGCCAGTCGACAGGGCGTAAAACTGTTTTTT | CASRQGVKLFF
. | TRBD2 | TRBJ2-7 | 21 | TRBV9 | TGTGCCAGCAGCGTAGAGTCCGGTTCCCCTAGCGGGGGGCCAAACTCCTACGAGCAGTACTTC | CASSVESGSPSGGPNSYEQYF
. | TRBD1 | TRBJ1-2 | 11 | TRBV20-1 | TGCAGTGCAACGACAGGGTGGGGCTACACCTTC | CSATTGWGYTF
. | TRBD1 | TRBJ1-5 | 17 | TRBV19 | TGTGCCAGTAGTGCGAACCTCGGGACAGGATCAAATCAGCCCCAGCATTTT | CASSANLGTGSNQPQHF
. | TRBD1 | TRBJ2-1 | 16 | TRBV5-1 | TGCGCCAGCAGCGTGGACCCGGGACAGGGGTACAATGAGCAGTTCTTC | CASSVDPGQGYNEQFF
. | TRBD2 | TRBJ2-2 | 15 | TRBV5-8 | TGTGCCAGCAGCTTGCCGGGGGGGCCTCCCGGGGAGCTGTTTTTT | CASSLPGGPPGELFF
. | . | TRBJ1-6 | 14 | TRBV19 | TGTGCCAGTAGTCCCCGGGGGTTTGATTCACCCCTCCACTTT | CASSPRGFDSPLHF
. | TRBD1 | TRBJ1-1 | 14 | TRBV11-1 | TGTGCCAGCAGCAAGGACAGGGTGTACACTGAAGCTTTCTTT | CASSKDRVYTEAFF
. | TRBD1 | TRBJ2-2 | 13 | TRBV6-5 | TGTGCCAGCAGAAAACAGGGGACCGGGGAGCTGTTTTTT | CASRKQGTGELFF
once | . | TRBJ1-1 | 14 | TRBV5-1 | TGCGCCAGCAGCTTAGTTGCGGGGGACACTGAAGCTTTCTTT | CASSLVAGDTEAFF
. | . | TRBJ2-1 | 13 | TRBV7-3 | TGTGCCAGCAGCTCGGACAGCTACAATGAGCAGTTCTTC | CASSSDSYNEQFF
once | . | TRBJ1-6 | 13 | TRBV7-3 | TGTGCCAGCAGCCCACTCCCTAATTCACCCCTCCACTTT | CASSPLPNSPLHF
. | TRBD1 | TRBJ1-1 | 14 | TRBV27 | TGTGCCAGCAGTGTACAGGGGGGGAGCACTGAAGCTTTCTTT | CASSVQGGSTEAFF
. | . | TRBJ2-2 | 14 | TRBV6-5 | TGTGCCAGCGGGCCCGGCACCTTCACCGGGGAGCTGTTTTTT | CASGPGTFTGELFF
. | . | TRBJ2-3 | 11 | TRBV6-6 | TGTGCCAGCAGATCATCAGATACGCAGTATTTT | CASRSSDTQYF
. | . | TRBJ2-3 | 15 | TRBV5-1 | TGCGCCAGCAGCACGTCAGGGGACAACACAGATACGCAGTATTTT | CASSTSGDNTDTQYF
. | . | TRBJ2-2 | 12 | TRBV6-5 | TGTGCCAGCAGTTCTTACACCGGGGAGCTGTTTTTT | CASSSYTGELFF
. | . | TRBJ1-4 | 17 | TRBV19 | TGTGCCAGTAGTCCCTCGACAGGTGCGGCAACTAATGAAAAACTGTTTTTT | CASSPSTGAATNEKLFF
. | TRBD1 | TRBJ1-1 | 14 | TRBV19 | TGTGCCAGTAGTTCAAGACAGGGTAACACTGAAGCTTTCTTT | CASSSRQGNTEAFF
. | . | TRBJ1-1 | 14 | TRBV5-4 | TGTGCCAGCAGCTTGACAGGGTTAACGACTGAAGCTTTCTTT | CASSLTGLTTEAFF
. | . | TRBJ1-2 | 14 | TRBV6-2/TRBV6-3 | TGTGCCAGCAGCATTACATGGGGGGACTATGGCTACACCTTC | CASSITWGDYGYTF
. | TRBD2 | TRBJ2-1 | 14 | TRBV10-2 | TGCGCCAGCAGTAAAGCGGGGGGTTACAATGAGCAGTTCTTC | CASSKAGGYNEQFF
once | TRBD1 | TRBJ1-3 | 14 | TRBV18 | TGTGCCAGCTCATTAGGGGGCGTTGGAAACACCATATATTTT | CASSLGGVGNTIYF
. | . | TRBJ1-5 | 13 | TRBV19 | TGTGCCAGTGCTCAGGTAGTCAATCAGCCCCAGCATTTT | CASAQVVNQPQHF
. | . | TRBJ2-1 | 13 | TRBV3-1/TRBV3-2 | TGTGCCAGCAGCCAAGCTGCGGGCGATGAGCAGTTCTTC | CASSQAAGDEQFF
. | TRBD1 | TRBJ1-4 | 13 | TRBV7-8 | TGTGCCAGCAGCGGACAGGGTTATGAAAAACTGTTTTTT | CASSGQGYEKLFF
. | . | TRBJ1-1 | 15 | TRBV5-4 | TGTGCCAGCAGCTATGAGGGCAGTATGAACACTGAAGCTTTCTTT | CASSYEGSMNTEAFF
. | . | TRBJ1-5 | 16 | TRBV5-1 | TGCGCCAGCAGCGAGTCCCCCAGCGGCGGCGGTCAGCCCCAGCATTTT | CASSESPSGGGQPQHF
. | . | TRBJ2-5 | 12 | TRBV6-1 | TGTGCCAGCAGTGATCGGGGAGAGACCCAGTACTTC | CASSDRGETQYF
. | . | TRBJ2-7 | 12 | TRBV6-6 | TGTGCCAGCAGTTACGCGGGGACCGAGCAGTACTTC | CASSYAGTEQYF
. | TRBD1 | TRBJ2-7 | 15 | TRBV5-5 | TGTGCCAGCAGCTTGACTGGACAGGGGGCGTACGAGCAGTACTTC | CASSLTGQGAYEQYF
. | TRBD2 | TRBJ2-1 | 15 | TRBV5-8 | TGTGCCAGCAGCTTGCGGCGGGGGGGTCTCAATGAGCAGTTCTTC | CASSLRRGGLNEQFF
. | . | TRBJ1-5 | 16 | TRBV9 | TGTGCCAGCAGCGTAGGTCACAGTGGGAGCAATCAGCCCCAGCATTTT | CASSVGHSGSNQPQHF
. | . | TRBJ1-1 | 13 | TRBV7-9 | TGTGCCAGCAGCCGACAGCTGAACACTGAAGCTTTCTTT | CASSRQLNTEAFF
. | TRBD2 | TRBJ2-5 | 14 | TRBV10-3 | TGTGCCATCAGTGATTCCGGGGGGATCCAGACCCAGTACTTC | CAISDSGGIQTQYF
few | . | TRBJ1-1 | 13 | TRBV7-9 | TGTGCCAGCAGCCTATCTCCGGGCACTGAAGCTTTCTTT | CASSLSPGTEAFF
. | TRBD2 | TRBJ2-1 | 14 | TRBV6-9 | TGTGCCAGCAGTGGGGGGGAGGGGTCCAATGAGCAGTTCTTC | CASSGGEGSNEQFF
. | . | TRBJ1-2 | 14 | TRBV19 | TGTGCCAGTACTATGGCAGGAAATAACTATGGCTACACCTTC | CASTMAGNNYGYTF